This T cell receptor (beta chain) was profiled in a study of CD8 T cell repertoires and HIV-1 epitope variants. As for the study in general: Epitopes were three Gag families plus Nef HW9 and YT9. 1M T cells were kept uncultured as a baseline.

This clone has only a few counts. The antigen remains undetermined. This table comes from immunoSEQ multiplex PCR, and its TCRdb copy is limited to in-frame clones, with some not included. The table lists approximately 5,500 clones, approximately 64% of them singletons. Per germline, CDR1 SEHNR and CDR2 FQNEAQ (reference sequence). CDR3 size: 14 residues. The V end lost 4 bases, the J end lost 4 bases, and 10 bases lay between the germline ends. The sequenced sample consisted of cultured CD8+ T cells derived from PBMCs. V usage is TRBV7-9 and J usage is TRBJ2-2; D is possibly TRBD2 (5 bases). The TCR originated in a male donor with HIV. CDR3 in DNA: TGTGCCAGCAGCTGGACTCCGAGCACCGGGGAGCTGTTTTTT. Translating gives CASSWTPSTGELFF. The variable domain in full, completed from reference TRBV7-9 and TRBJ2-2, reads DTGVSQNPRHKITKRGQNVTFRCDPISEHNRLYWYRQTLGQGPEFLTYFQNEAQLEKSRLLSDRFSAERPKGSFSTLEIQRTEQGDSAMYLCASSWTPSTGELFFGEGSRLTVL.